The sample holds many counts of the clone carrying this TCR beta chain. The antigen is undetermined. Preparation of the TCRbeta library used unique molecular identifiers. TCRdb re-derived calls from the PCR reads in MiXCR, one entry per CDR3 protein. Among 250,000 to 300,000 distinct CDR3 sequences listed, about a tenth were seen once. These data belong to a study of T-cell reconstitution after alpha-beta-depleted transplantation in children. General study points: Hyperexpanded clones declined; after one year, newly produced T cells mostly supplied diversity.

Germline V lookup: CDR1 SGHAT, CDR2 FQDESV (reference sequence). With V trimmed by 2 bases and J by 6 bases, 8 bases remained unmatched. The CDR3 is 15 amino acids. The source material was PBMCs, sampled before TCRalphabeta/CD19-depleted stem cell transplant. The V call is TRBV11-1, the J call TRBJ2-5, with 8 positions matching TRBD2. This receptor was taken from a boy younger than two with acute myeloid leukemia, due to receive a stem cell transplant. The CDR3 region has the DNA TGTGCCAGCAGCTTACCTTCGGGGGGGCCTCAGACCCAGTACTTC. Translating gives CASSLPSGGPQTQYF. The full variable domain, in which reference TRBV11-1 and TRBJ2-5 provide the parts outside the CDR3, is EAEVAQSPRYKITEKSQAVAFWCDPISGHATLYWYRQILGQGPELLVQFQDESVVDDSQLPKDRFSAERLKGVDSTLKIQPAELGDSAMYLCASSLPSGGPQTQYFGPGTRLLVL.